The 16 T cell receptor beta chains in this list originate from one sample, sequenced in a study of regulatory T cells in long-lasting Graves disease. According to the study, TCR beta libraries were built with iRepertoire HTBI primers and CDR3-region Arm-PCR. TCRdb re-called the multiplex PCR reads through MiXCR, storing one row per CDR3 protein. The sample has roughly 450,000 distinct CDR3 sequences; approximately 22% are singletons. Time point defined: persistent/refractory GD, antithyroid drugs over 5 years with positive TRAb. Generation of the TCR library employed RNA extracted from PBMCs. The source material was peripheral blood mononuclear cells (PBMCs), sampled when the disease was refractory, from a patient treated with antithyroid drugs. The receptors were sampled from a female donor with Graves disease.

This clonotype was picked up many times. The rearrangement uses TRBV5-6 and TRBJ1-2, with 9 bases lining up with TRBD1. Unmatched junction bases numbered 11, after V lost 0 bases and J lost 8 bases. The germline V gene has CDR1 SGHDT and CDR2 YYEEEE. The CDR3 consists of 16 residues. The CDR3 DNA follows: TGTGCCAGCAGCTTGGTCCCGGGACAGGGAGCAGGGGGCTACACCTTC. This sequence encodes CASSLVPGQGAGGYTF.

The genes are TRBV12-3 or TRBV12-4 and TRBJ1-2, with 12 bases that match TRBD1. J gave up 4 bases and V 5 bases, and 11 bases lay outside the gene matches. The length of the CDR3 is 17 residues. CDR3 in amino acids: CASSPRGQGAASYGYTF. In DNA, the CDR3 is TGTGCCAGCAGTCCCCGGGGACAGGGGGCCGCGTCCTATGGCTACACCTTC.

Note on this clonotype: This may come from a read error, since a much larger clone is one base off. V and J are TRBV9 and TRBJ2-4; no clear D gene. TRBJ2-5 explains the end of the DNA better; the J call may be wrong. Germline CDR1 and CDR2: SGDLS and YYNGEE. This CDR3 has 11 amino acids. CDR3 protein: CASSSPGTQYF. The CDR3 DNA sequence: TGTGCCAGCAGCTCCCCGGGGACCCAGTACTTC.

Comment on this clonotype: Germline and junction disagree at one end, which may indicate a read error. The CDR3: CTSSFSGYEQYF. DNA for the CDR3: TGTACCAGCAGTTTCTCAGGGTACGAGCAGTACTTC. The V and J genes are TRBV12-3 or TRBV12-4 and TRBJ2-7, with D perhaps matching TRBD1 (5 bases). The CDR3 runs to 12 residues.

This clonotype was found a few times. J is TRBJ2-5 and V is TRBV27; TRBD1 agrees at 7 bases. The V gene's germline CDR1 is MNHEY and CDR2 SMNVEV (reference sequence). The CDR3 runs to 15 residues. Trimming took 10 bases from V and 3 from J; bases not matched to a gene: 14. As DNA, the CDR3 is TGTGCCACCTCCCGACCGGGGCAGGGGGAAGAGACCCAGTACTTC. Its protein is CATSRPGQGEETQYF.

The genes are TRBV30 and TRBJ2-7, with TRBD1 identical over 7 bases. Germline V gives CDR1 GTSNPN, CDR2 SVGIG (reference sequence). V dropped 4 bases and J dropped 6; count of bases not matched to a gene: 3. The CDR3 loop spans 11 amino acids. This CDR3 is CAWTPGGEQYF. The CDR3 nucleotides read TGTGCCTGGACCCCAGGGGGCGAGCAGTACTTC.

V and J are TRBV6-1 and TRBJ2-3; 11 bases align to TRBD2. The germline V gene has CDR1 MNHNS and CDR2 SASEGT. J was trimmed by 3 bases and V by 5 bases; bases with no gene match: 10. The CDR3 is made up of 17 amino acids. Written as DNA, the CDR3 is TGTGCCAGCAGTCCCGCTTTTAGCGGGAGGGAAACAGATACGCAGTATTTT. This gives the protein CASSPAFSGRETDTQYF.

The rearrangement joins TRBV28 to TRBJ2-1, with 7 bases aligning to TRBD2. Germline V gene data show CDR1 as MDHEN and CDR2 as SYDVKM. This CDR3 contains 16 residues. With 6 bases clipped from V and 5 bases from J, the junction kept 13 bases outside the gene matches. The chain's CDR3 is CASSEGMLAANNEQFF. The CDR3 DNA reads TGTGCCAGCAGCGAGGGAATGCTAGCGGCAAACAATGAGCAGTTCTTC.

In regard to this clonotype: The CDR3 ends on some other residue instead of the conserved phenylalanine or tryptophan, so this is likely a read error. No DNA is shown, since the ends of the CDR3 on it are uncertain; the CDR3 is the one TCRdb lists. The V and J genes are TRBV20-1 and TRBJ1-1; TRBD1, the table's D call, lacks a check against the DNA. Germline lookup yields CDR1 DFQATT and CDR2 SNEGSKA (reference sequence). The CDR3 adds up to 8 amino acids, both ends counted. The CDR3 region is CSAPGARV.

Only a few counts were recorded for this clonotype. The rearrangement uses TRBV20-1 and TRBJ1-5, with TRBD1 identical over 7 bases. Germline V gives CDR1 DFQATT, CDR2 SNEGSKA (reference sequence). The CDR3 is 16 amino acids. The trim removed 6 bases at V and 4 bases at J, leaving 15 bases unmatched. CDR3 coding DNA: TGCAGTGCATCTTTACAGGGGTTCGGGGGGAATCAGCCCCAGCATTTT. Its protein product is CSASLQGFGGNQPQHF.

The rearrangement joins TRBV2 to TRBJ2-3; no definite D call. The germline V and J ends were trimmed by 4 bases and 5 bases, with 19 bases remaining between them. The germline CDR1 and CDR2 sequences are SNHLY and FYNNEI. CDR3 length equals 16 residues. CDR3 DNA: TGTGCCAGCAGTGCGCCCCCCGACCCCCAAGGAGATACGCAGTATTTT. This encodes CASSAPPDPQGDTQYF.

The V gene is TRBV6-1, the J gene TRBJ1-5, with 7 bases lining up with TRBD1. The CDR3 spans 15 residues. V trimming: 6 bases; J trimming: 0 bases; junction bases outside the gene matches: 5. Germline loops: CDR1 MNHNS, CDR2 SASEGT. The CDR3 DNA reads TGTGCCAGCAGGGACAGGCGCGATAGCAATCAGCCCCAGCATTTT. This codes for CASRDRRDSNQPQHF.

This chain uses TRBV10-3 with TRBJ2-2; D is possibly TRBD2 (5 bases). This CDR3 has 13 amino acids. Germline CDR1 and CDR2: ENHRY and SYGVKD. V gave up 4 bases and J gave up 4 bases, with 7 bases separating them. This CDR3 reads CAISVRGTGELFF. In DNA, the CDR3 is TGTGCCATCAGTGTTCGGGGCACCGGGGAGCTGTTTTTT.

This clonotype was observed a handful of times. The chain employs TRBV6-9 and TRBJ1-2; weak D call: TRBD1 (5 bases). The CDR3 sequence is 16 residues long. From germline, CDR1 is MNHGY and CDR2 SVAAGI. The V gene lost 3 bases and the J gene lost 1 base, with 15 bases spanning the gap. The CDR3 reads CASSYSQGVGNYGYTF. The CDR3 DNA is TGTGCCAGCAGTTACTCACAAGGGGTTGGTAACTATGGCTACACCTTC.

CDR3 sequence reads: CASTLRGTTHSNQPQHF. CDR3 sequence (DNA): TGTGCCAGCACCCTTCGAGGAACAACCCATAGCAATCAGCCCCAGCATTTT. V and J are TRBV6-1 and TRBJ1-5; D remains unclear. CDR3 length equals 17 residues. The germline gives CDR1 MNHNS, CDR2 SASEGT. The V gene lost 7 bases and the J gene lost 0 bases, with 19 bases spanning the gap.

V and J are TRBV2 and TRBJ2-3; D gene uncertain. This CDR3 has 14 residues. V lost 3 bases, J lost 2 bases, and 9 bases lay in between. In germline, CDR1 is SNHLY, CDR2 FYNNEI. The CDR3 loop is CASSEVALTDTQYF. The CDR3 DNA sequence: TGTGCCAGCAGTGAGGTAGCACTCACAGATACGCAGTATTTT.